Each of the 25 T cell receptor beta chains below was sequenced from the same sample in a study of blood T cell repertoires in COVID-19. Assay used: immunoSEQ multiplex PCR; TCRdb lists only in-frame clones, some missing. Among 200,000 to 250,000 clones listed, approximately 78% were seen once. The sequencing sample was made of peripheral blood. These TCRs come from a woman aged 80 or older with COVID-19, enrolled during active disease.

The chain recombines TRBV7-2 with TRBJ1-4, with a weak D call TRBD1 (5 bases). Germline CDR1 reads SGHTA; CDR2 reads FQGNSA. Deletions cut 4 bases from V and 3 bases from J, with 6 bases between. CDR3 length: 13 residues. CDR3 residues: CASSSRANEKLFF. The CDR3 nucleotides are TGTGCCAGCAGCTCCAGGGCTAATGAAAAACTGTTTTTT.

The chain joins TRBV7-2 to TRBJ1-2; 8 bases fit TRBD1. Germline values: CDR1 SGHTA, CDR2 FQGNSA. CDR3 length: 16 residues. The V segment lost 1 base and the J segment 2 bases; nucleotides outside the gene matches: 6. Written as DNA, the CDR3 is TGTGCCAGCAGCTTAGAGGGACAGGCCGGGAACTATGGCTACACCTTC. Its protein is CASSLEGQAGNYGYTF.

The genes are TRBV6-5 and TRBJ2-1, with 7 positions matching TRBD1. Trimming took 0 bases from V and 8 from J; bases not matched to a gene: 1. The V gene's germline CDR1 is MNHEY and CDR2 SVGAGI. This CDR3 has 13 residues. This chain's CDR3 is CASSYSTGHEQFF. Written as DNA, the CDR3 is TGTGCCAGCAGTTACTCGACAGGGCATGAGCAGTTCTTC.

On this clone itself: Other DNA sequences within the sample encode an identical CDR3. The V gene is TRBV28, the J gene TRBJ2-7; 9 bases are a match to TRBD2. V was clipped by 2 bases and J by 2 bases; unmatched bases: 1. Germline V gene data show CDR1 as MDHEN and CDR2 as SYDVKM. CDR3 length: 14 amino acids. The CDR3 here is CASSLAGGPYEQYF. CDR3 sequence (DNA): TGTGCCAGCAGTTTAGCGGGAGGGCCCTACGAGCAGTACTTC.

This sequence joins TRBV21-1 and TRBJ1-1; the table's TRBD1 call for D was not verified on the DNA. TRBV21-1 is reported as a pseudogene. The CDR3 is 14 amino acids. CDR3 sequence reads: CASSKKRGSTEAFF. The CDR3 region has the DNA TGTGCCAGCAGCAAAAAAAGGGGGAGCACTGAAGCTTTCTTT.

The chain uses TRBV28 and TRBJ1-4; D remains ambiguous. Looked up from germline, CDR1 is MDHEN and CDR2 is SYDVKM. This CDR3 spans 16 amino acids. V was shortened by 5 bases and J by 4 bases, with 17 bases between the two germline ends. As DNA, the CDR3 is TGTGCCAGCAGTGGGAGGATTGGTCAGTATAATGAAAAACTGTTTTTT. Its protein product is CASSGRIGQYNEKLFF.

This chain links TRBV11-1 with TRBJ2-5, with D perhaps matching TRBD2 (6 bases). Germline V gene data show CDR1 as SGHAT and CDR2 as FQDESV (reference sequence). The CDR3 runs to 14 residues. V dropped 5 bases and J dropped 4 bases, with 14 bases sitting between them. CDR3 DNA sequence: TGTGCCAGCAGCCATAGAATGGGAGGAGAGACCCAGTACTTC. It specifies CASSHRMGGETQYF.

This clone has just one count. One end of the junction varies from germline; a read error may be responsible. The gene calls are TRBV15 and TRBJ2-7, with D maybe TRBD2 (6 bases). CDR1 is LNHNV, CDR2 YYDKDF, per germline (reference sequence). This CDR3 region has 11 residues. CDR3 DNA: TGTGCCACCAGCAAGGGATCTAGCGTTCGCTTC. Protein product: CATSKGSSVRF.

The chain carries TRBV3-1 (or the pseudogene TRBV3-2) and TRBJ1-2; TRBD1 agrees at 8 bases. The CDR3 totals 13 residues. Germline V gene data show CDR1 as LGHDT and CDR2 as YNNKEL (reference sequence). With 4 bases clipped from V and 8 bases from J, the junction kept 6 bases outside the gene matches. The CDR3 nucleotides are TGTGCCAGCAGCCGCTCGGGACAGGACGGCTACACCTTC. Translation: CASSRSGQDGYTF.

V usage is TRBV11-2 and J usage is TRBJ1-5; D is uncertain. Deletions cut 6 bases from V and 0 bases from J, with 6 bases between. This CDR3 is 13 amino acids long. Germline V CDR1 and CDR2: SGHAT, FQNNGV. The CDR3, as DNA: TGTGCCAGCAGTCACTATAGCAATCAGCCCCAGCATTTT. It yields the protein CASSHYSNQPQHF.

V usage is TRBV4-1 and J usage is TRBJ1-2, with 7 positions matching TRBD1. There are 14 residues in the CDR3. Unmatched junction bases numbered 7, after V lost 5 bases and J lost 4 bases. Germline V gene lookup returns CDR1 MGHRA and CDR2 YSYEKL. The CDR3, as DNA: TGCGCCAGCAGCACAGGGGTTGTTAGCTATGGCTACACCTTC. Translating gives CASSTGVVSYGYTF.

In its sample, this clone was seen once. This chain connects TRBV28 to TRBJ1-5; tentatively, D is TRBD1 (5 bases). The CDR3 totals 14 residues. CDR1 and CDR2 from the germline V gene are MDHEN and SYDVKM. V gave up 4 bases and J gave up 3 bases, with 10 bases separating them. CDR3 coding DNA: TGTGCCAGCAGTTCAAGACAGTACAATCAGCCCCAGCATTTT. Amino acid sequence: CASSSRQYNQPQHF. The full variable domain, its missing parts supplied by reference TRBV28 and TRBJ1-5, is DVKVTQSSRYLVKRTGEKVFLECVQDMDHENMFWYRQDPGLGLRLIYFSYDVKMKEKGDIPEGYSVSREKKERFSLILESASTNQTSMYLCASSSRQYNQPQHFGDGTRLSIL.

The chain employs TRBV18 and TRBJ2-1; D call uncertain. The germline V and J ends were trimmed by 0 bases and 15 bases, with 21 bases remaining between them. The CDR3 runs to 15 residues. CDR1 and CDR2 from the germline V gene are KGHSH and LQKENI. CDR3 DNA: TGTGCCAGCTCACCACCGAACAGCCCAATTCCCAGAGCGTTCTTC. Protein sequence: CASSPPNSPIPRAFF. Using reference TRBV18 and TRBJ2-1 for the parts outside the CDR3, the full variable domain is NAGVMQNPRHLVRRRGQEARLRCSPMKGHSHVYWYRQLPEEGLKFMVYLQKENIIDESGMPKERFSAEFPKEGPSILRIQQVVRGDSAAYFCASSPPNSPIPRAFFGPGTRLTVL.

Remarks on this clone: This sample also contains other DNA sequences that code for the same CDR3. The chain combines TRBV5-1 with TRBJ2-7, with D maybe TRBD2 (7 bases). The germline V gene has CDR1 SGHRS and CDR2 YFSETQ. The CDR3 is 15 amino acids. Trimming took 0 bases from V and 3 from J, leaving 13 bases between them. The CDR3 nucleotides are TGCGCCAGCAGCTTGGCCGGACTAGGGGGCTACGAGCAGTACTTC. It encodes CASSLAGLGGYEQYF.

This chain joins TRBV5-5 and TRBJ1-1, with D tentatively TRBD1 (5 bases). This CDR3 comprises 14 residues. Germline CDR1 reads SGHKS; CDR2 reads YYEKEE (reference sequence). Trimming took off 1 base at V and 1 base at J, with 8 bases between the two ends. The CDR3 here is CASSLRQGNTEAFF. The CDR3 DNA follows: TGTGCCAGCAGCTTGCGGCAGGGGAACACTGAAGCTTTCTTT. Complete variable domain (other parts from reference TRBV5-5 and TRBJ1-1): DAGVTQSPTHLIKTRGQQVTLRCSPISGHKSVSWYQQVLGQGPQFIFQYYEKEERGRGNFPDRFSARQFPNYSSELNVNALLLGDSALYLCASSLRQGNTEAFFGQGTRLTVV.

This clone was found a few times. The CDR3 sequence is CASSPGAVYGYTF. CDR3 coding DNA: TGTGCCAGCTCACCGGGGGCGGTTTATGGCTACACCTTC. This rearrangement joins TRBV18 to TRBJ1-2; perhaps TRBD1 as D (6 bases). Germline assignment: CDR1 KGHSH and CDR2 LQKENI. The CDR3 length is 13 residues. Trimming took 3 bases from V and 5 from J, leaving 10 bases between them.

This chain uses TRBV2 with TRBJ2-7, with TRBD1 matching over 9 bases. Per the germline V gene, CDR1 is SNHLY and CDR2 is FYNNEI. With V trimmed by 8 bases and J by 4 bases, 12 bases remained unmatched. This CDR3 is 15 amino acids long. DNA for the CDR3: TGTGCCAGCTCTATTTCCCCGGGACAGGGATACGAGCAGTACTTC. Translating gives CASSISPGQGYEQYF.

This chain links TRBV18 with TRBJ2-5, with D possibly matching TRBD1 (5 bases). The germline CDR1 and CDR2 sequences are KGHSH and LQKENI. The CDR3 length is 14 residues. V was pared by 5 bases and J by 4 bases, with 14 bases between. CDR3 loop: CASSFDSIVETQYF. The CDR3 bases are TGTGCCAGCTCATTCGACAGTATCGTAGAGACCCAGTACTTC.

This chain uses TRBV28 with TRBJ1-5; maybe TRBD1 (5 bases). The V end was cut by 6 bases, the J end by 6 bases, with 18 bases between. Germline CDR1 and CDR2: MDHEN and SYDVKM. The CDR3 spans 15 residues. In DNA form, the CDR3 reads TGTGCCAGCAGACCCGAGGGGCTCGGGGGTCAGCCCCAGCATTTT. Its protein product is CASRPEGLGGQPQHF.

This chain joins TRBV18 and TRBJ1-5; D is unclear. The CDR3 sequence is 17 residues long. The ends were cut back, 2 bases at V and 2 bases at J, with 16 bases in the middle. Germline V gene lookup returns CDR1 KGHSH and CDR2 LQKENI. CDR3 DNA: TGTGCCAGCTCACCAATAGGAGTCCCCCTCGGCAATCAGCCCCAGCATTTT. This gives the protein CASSPIGVPLGNQPQHF.

The chain uses TRBV18 and TRBJ1-2, with 7 bases identical to TRBD1. The trim removed 2 bases at V and 7 bases at J, leaving 4 bases unmatched. CDR3 size: 13 residues. Germline CDR1 and CDR2: KGHSH and LQKENI. Written as DNA, the CDR3 is TGTGCCAGCTCACCAAACGACAGGGTTGGCTACACCTTC. This encodes CASSPNDRVGYTF. Combining the CDR3 with reference TRBV18 and TRBJ1-2 gives the whole variable domain NAGVMQNPRHLVRRRGQEARLRCSPMKGHSHVYWYRQLPEEGLKFMVYLQKENIIDESGMPKERFSAEFPKEGPSILRIQQVVRGDSAAYFCASSPNDRVGYTFGSGTRLTVV.

V and J are TRBV3-1 (or the pseudogene TRBV3-2) and TRBJ2-1, with TRBD2 identical over 12 bases. V lost 4 bases, J lost 5 bases, and 3 bases stayed unmatched. Per the germline V gene, CDR1 is LGHDT and CDR2 is YNNKEL (reference sequence). The CDR3 sequence is 15 residues long. The DNA for the CDR3 is TGTGCCAGCAGCCCCCGACTAGCGGGGGACAATGAGCAGTTCTTC. Residues: CASSPRLAGDNEQFF.

J is TRBJ1-5 and V is TRBV28; 9 bases align to TRBD1. This CDR3 is 16 amino acids long. Germline V gene lookup returns CDR1 MDHEN and CDR2 SYDVKM. V trimming: 2 bases; J trimming: 1 base; junction bases outside the gene matches: 3. CDR3 bases: TGTGCCAGCAGTTTAAACGGACAGGGGAGCAATCAGCCCCAGCATTTT. Its translation: CASSLNGQGSNQPQHF.

This rearrangement joins TRBV9 to TRBJ1-4; a weak D match, TRBD1 (6 bases). Trimming removed 0 bases from V and 5 bases from J, with 11 bases in between. The CDR3 consists of 15 residues. Germline CDR1 reads SGDLS; CDR2 reads YYNGEE. In DNA form, the CDR3 reads TGTGCCAGCAGCGTAGCGGGACACTACAATGAAAAACTGTTTTTT. Amino acids: CASSVAGHYNEKLFF.

This clone was found once. This chain connects TRBV5-4 to TRBJ1-1; D might be TRBD1 (5 bases). Germline loops: CDR1 SGHNT, CDR2 YYREEE (reference sequence). The CDR3 is 15 residues long. Trimming removed 0 bases at V and 0 bases at J, with 9 bases between. Here the CDR3 reads CASSLDRIMNTEAFF. CDR3 in DNA: TGTGCCAGCAGCTTGGACAGGATCATGAACACTGAAGCTTTCTTT.